These T cell receptor beta chains were read from a single sample in a study of Ad26.COV2.S vaccination and SARS-CoV-2 variants. TCRdb keeps only in-frame clones here, not all; method: immunoSEQ multiplex PCR. The data contain 300,000 to 400,000 clones, 90% of them seen just once; the ten biggest clones take up around 5.5%. This specimen consisted of peripheral blood, obtained in a trial of Ad26.COV2.S vaccine versus placebo. All receptors derive from a person aged 18-60 years who received the Ad26.COV2.S COVID-19 vaccine or a placebo. CDR3s include the opening cysteine and the closing phenylalanine or tryptophan. D genes are given only for firm matches. Clone size appears in some rows only: once, few, many, or a class for an expanded clone.

J | V | D | size | CDR3 | DNA
TRBJ2-3 | TRBV7-8 | - | once | CASSLAGGRQTDTQYF | TGTGCCAGCAGCTTAGCCGGCGGCAGACAGACAGATACGCAGTATTTT
TRBJ2-2 | TRBV5-1 | TRBD1 | - | CASSPKTGAAGELFF | TGCGCCAGCAGCCCAAAGACAGGGGCGGCCGGGGAGCTGTTTTTT
TRBJ1-2 | TRBV5-4 | TRBD1 | - | CASSGQGPVNYGYTF | TGTGCCAGCAGCGGACAGGGACCCGTGAACTATGGCTACACCTTC
TRBJ2-4 | TRBV18 | - | - | CASSPGPQGKNIQYF | TGTGCCAGCTCACCAGGACCCCAGGGCAAAAACATTCAGTACTTC
TRBJ2-2 | TRBV6-6 | - | - | CASSLNTGELFF | TGTGCCAGCAGTCTGAACACCGGGGAGCTGTTTTTT
TRBJ2-1 | TRBV25-1 | - | - | CASSDRGYTAKINEQFF | TGTGCCAGCAGTGACAGGGGATATACGGCCAAAATTAATGAGCAGTTCTTC
TRBJ2-1 | TRBV7-9 | - | - | CASSLLYSSYNEQFF | TGTGCCAGCAGCTTACTGTACTCCTCCTACAATGAGCAGTTCTTC
TRBJ2-3 | TRBV11-2 | - | - | CASSSTAASTDTQYF | TGTGCCAGCAGCTCTACAGCGGCAAGCACAGATACGCAGTATTTT
TRBJ2-1 | TRBV3-1/TRBV3-2 | TRBD2 | - | CASSSLRGGNNEQFF | TGTGCCAGCAGTTCCTTGCGGGGGGGGAACAATGAGCAGTTCTTC
TRBJ1-5 | TRBV6-2/TRBV6-3 | - | few | CASSYYRGKQGYSNQPQHF | TGTGCCAGCAGTTACTATAGAGGGAAACAGGGCTATAGCAATCAGCCCCAGCATTTT
TRBJ2-5 | TRBV5-1 | - | - | CASSFEYSKETQYF | TGCGCCAGCAGCTTTGAGTACAGCAAAGAGACCCAGTACTTC
TRBJ1-3 | TRBV14 | - | - | CASSQAVSGNTIYF | TGTGCCAGCAGCCAAGCAGTCTCTGGAAACACCATATATTTT
TRBJ2-3 | TRBV7-9 | - | - | CASNYPGGTALVGTDTQYF | TGTGCCAGCAATTACCCCGGAGGGACAGCACTAGTGGGGACAGATACGCAGTATTTT
TRBJ1-5 | TRBV4-3 | - | once | CASSQYKDQPQHF | TGCGCCAGCAGCCAGTACAAGGATCAGCCCCAGCATTTT
TRBJ1-1 | TRBV4-3 | - | - | CASSQDRGFWRAGLLNTEAFF | TGCGCCAGCAGCCAAGATCGAGGATTTTGGCGGGCAGGGTTGTTGAACACTGAAGCTTTCTTT
TRBJ2-3 | TRBV7-3 | TRBD2 | - | CASSSTGGLAGDTQYF | TGTGCCAGCAGCTCGACAGGGGGACTAGCGGGAGATACGCAGTATTTT
TRBJ1-1 | TRBV6-6 | - | - | CASRPDSLNTEAFF | TGTGCCAGCCGTCCGGACAGCTTAAACACTGAAGCTTTCTTT
TRBJ1-1 | TRBV14 | - | - | CASSQVGRGLMRGTEAFF | TGTGCCAGCAGCCAAGTCGGTCGGGGACTCATGAGGGGCACTGAAGCTTTCTTT
TRBJ1-5 | TRBV19 | - | - | CASSIGLWAGENNQPQHF | TGTGCCAGTAGCATTGGGTTGTGGGCAGGGGAAAACAATCAGCCCCAGCATTTT
TRBJ2-1 | TRBV7-2 | TRBD2 | - | CASSAAGTSGKNEQFF | TGTGCCAGCAGCGCGGCCGGGACTAGCGGAAAAAATGAGCAGTTCTTC
TRBJ2-7 | TRBV27 | TRBD2 | - | CASRGLYGEKGHEQYF | TGTGCCAGCAGGGGACTATACGGGGAAAAGGGCCACGAGCAGTACTTC
TRBJ2-7 | TRBV3-1/TRBV3-2 | TRBD1 | - | CASSRRQGIPYEQYF | TGTGCCAGCAGCCGACGACAGGGGATACCCTACGAGCAGTACTTC
TRBJ2-1 | TRBV4-3 | TRBD1 | - | CASSRNRDSNEQFF | TGCGCCAGCAGCCGCAACCGGGACAGCAATGAGCAGTTCTTC
TRBJ2-1 | TRBV7-9 | TRBD1 | - | CASSSQGGGEQFF | TGTGCCAGCAGCTCTCAAGGGGGCGGTGAGCAGTTCTTC
TRBJ1-2 | TRBV13 | - | - | CASSLGQTYGYTF | TGTGCCAGCAGCTTAGGGCAGACCTATGGCTACACCTTC
TRBJ1-2 | TRBV7-2 | TRBD1 | - | CASSPLQGASGYTF | TGTGCCAGCAGCCCCCTGCAGGGGGCTTCTGGCTACACCTTC
TRBJ2-2 | TRBV24-1 | - | - | CATSDSVSGELFF | TGTGCCACCAGTGATTCGGTGTCCGGGGAGCTGTTTTTT
TRBJ1-3 | TRBV11-1 | - | - | CASSLGLSGNTIYF | TGTGCCAGCAGCTTGGGGCTCTCTGGAAACACCATATATTTT
TRBJ2-5 | TRBV12-3/TRBV12-4 | - | - | CASSLWFWETQYF | TGTGCCAGCAGTTTATGGTTTTGGGAGACCCAGTACTTC
TRBJ2-5 | TRBV5-6 | - | - | CASSRHAEETQYF | TGTGCCAGCAGCAGGCATGCTGAAGAGACCCAGTACTTC
TRBJ2-1 | TRBV13 | TRBD2 | - | CASSPPGGDLSYNEQFF | TGTGCCAGCAGCCCCCCTGGGGGGGACCTTTCCTACAATGAGCAGTTCTTC
TRBJ1-6 | TRBV27 | TRBD1 | - | CASSGQGAMGNSPLHF | TGTGCCAGCAGTGGACAGGGGGCTATGGGGAATTCACCCCTCCACTTT
TRBJ2-7 | TRBV27 | TRBD1 | few | CASGTGQGNYEQYF | TGTGCCAGTGGAACGGGACAGGGGAACTACGAGCAGTACTTC
TRBJ2-7 | TRBV7-9 | - | once | CASSPTYEQYF | TGTGCCAGCAGCCCAACCTACGAGCAGTACTTC
TRBJ2-5 | TRBV4-2 | - | - | CASSQDGTGLETQYF | TGTGCCAGCAGCCAAGATGGGACGGGACTAGAGACCCAGTACTTC